Following are 27 T cell receptor beta chains from one sample sequenced in a study of radiation and T cells in renal cell carcinoma. Stated time point: baseline pretreatment blood. Stated treatment: 15 Gy SBRT to primary tumor, nephrectomy 4 weeks later. Only in-frame clones appear in the TCRdb table, and some are missing; sequencing was by immunoSEQ multiplex PCR. The sample records 130,000 to 150,000 clones, 70% to 90% being singletons. The material sequenced was blood, taken from a patient whose treatment included radiotherapy and nephrectomy. The receptors shown here come from a woman in her forties or fifties with renal cell carcinoma.

This clone was recorded a few times. The genes are TRBV29-1 and TRBJ2-7; TRBD1 aligns across 9 bases. The V gene end was trimmed by 6 bases and the J gene end by 5 bases; junction bases not matched to a gene: 8. Germline CDR1 and CDR2: SQVTM and ANQGSEA. This CDR3 has 13 amino acids. The CDR3 nucleotides are TGCAGCGTCCCTGGGACAGGGAGCCACGAGCAGTACTTC. Its translation is CSVPGTGSHEQYF.

The genes are TRBV7-8 and TRBJ2-6; TRBD1 agrees at 10 bases. Per germline, CDR1 SGHVS and CDR2 FQNEAQ. The CDR3 runs to 18 residues. V shed 4 bases, J shed 2 bases, and the junction held 8 bases outside the gene matches. The CDR3 nucleotides are TGTGCCAGCAGCTACCCGGGACAGGGGAAGACTGGGGCCAACGTCCTGACTTTC. Its translation: CASSYPGQGKTGANVLTF.

This clone turned up a few times. The rearrangement joins TRBV7-9 to TRBJ1-2; 8 bases align to TRBD1. This CDR3 is 17 amino acids long. Trimming at V came to 1 base and at J to 3 bases, leaving 10 bases not matched to a gene. CDR1 and CDR2 (germline): SEHNR, FQNEAQ (reference sequence). The CDR3 region is CASSLEYARQGYYGYTF. The CDR3 nucleotides are TGTGCCAGCAGCTTAGAATACGCCCGACAGGGGTACTATGGCTACACCTTC.

The chain couples TRBV9 to TRBJ2-2; TRBD2 agrees at 7 bases. There are 17 residues in the CDR3. Germline-derived CDR1 and CDR2 are SGDLS and YYNGEE. The junction had 14 bases not matched to a gene; V was cut back by 2 bases and J by 7 bases. The CDR3 loop reads CASSVTGGPTIDGELFF. CDR3 DNA sequence: TGTGCCAGCAGCGTGACGGGGGGACCCACGATTGACGGGGAGCTGTTTTTT.

The chain carries TRBV5-1 and TRBJ2-3, with D possibly TRBD1 on 6 matching bases. The CDR3 totals 16 residues. Germline V gene sequence: CDR1 SGHRS, CDR2 YFSETQ. V lost 0 bases to trimming and J lost 1 base, with 12 bases between them. As DNA, the CDR3 is TGCGCCAGCAGCTTGGATGCGACAGGCGGCACAGATACGCAGTATTTT. Its translation: CASSLDATGGTDTQYF.

V is TRBV19 and J is TRBJ2-3, with 9 bases lining up with TRBD2. Germline CDR1 reads LNHDA; CDR2 reads SQIVND (reference sequence). Trimming took 5 bases from V and 6 from J; bases not matched to a gene: 12. The CDR3 is 16 residues long. CDR3 DNA sequence: TGTGCCAGTAGTCGCCTAGAGCGGGGGGCCTCGGATACGCAGTATTTT. This gives the protein CASSRLERGASDTQYF.

At least ten counts were recorded for this clone. The chain combines TRBV6-6 with TRBJ2-7, with D possibly TRBD1 on 6 matching bases. The V end lost 5 bases, the J end lost 6 bases, and 14 bases lay between the germline ends. The germline gives CDR1 MNHNY, CDR2 SVGAGI (reference sequence). CDR3 length: 13 amino acids. This CDR3 reads CASSPQGSPEQYF. CDR3 coding DNA: TGTGCCAGCAGTCCACAGGGAAGTCCCGAGCAGTACTTC.

The chain joins TRBV19 to TRBJ2-5; 9 nucleotides match TRBD2. J was trimmed by 1 base and V by 5 bases; bases with no gene match: 5. Per germline, CDR1 LNHDA and CDR2 SQIVND (reference sequence). CDR3 length: 15 residues. The CDR3 nucleotides are TGTGCCAGTAGTCCAATAGCGGGGGTCCAAGAGACCCAGTACTTC. This codes for CASSPIAGVQETQYF.

V gene TRBV5-4 combines with J gene TRBJ1-6, with a tentative D call TRBD1 (6 bases). Trimming removed 4 bases at V and 8 bases at J, with 10 bases between. Germline V gene sequence: CDR1 SGHNT, CDR2 YYREEE (reference sequence). This CDR3 has 13 amino acids. This CDR3 is CASSRTVDSPLHF. DNA for the CDR3: TGTGCCAGCAGCCGGACAGTTGATTCACCCCTCCACTTT.

The V gene is TRBV5-8, the J gene TRBJ1-2, with D uncertain. Per the germline V gene, CDR1 is SGHTS and CDR2 is YDEGEE. The CDR3 has 15 amino acids. The V end lost 0 bases, the J end lost 4 bases, and 13 bases lay between the germline ends. CDR3 nucleotide sequence: TGTGCCAGCAGCTTGGCCATTCGGGGAAGCTATGGCTACACCTTC. Its translation: CASSLAIRGSYGYTF.

A single count supports this clone. The chain has TRBV5-1 and TRBJ2-3, with D perhaps TRBD1 (6 bases). The CDR3 contains 15 residues. Trimming took 0 bases from V and 0 from J, leaving 8 bases between them. Germline lookup yields CDR1 SGHRS and CDR2 YFSETQ. CDR3 bases: TGCGCCAGCAGCTTGGATCAGGGGAGCACAGATACGCAGTATTTT. It specifies CASSLDQGSTDTQYF.

The V and J genes are TRBV5-1 and TRBJ1-1; the match to TRBD1 covers 9 bases. The trim removed 0 bases at V and 11 bases at J, leaving 8 bases unmatched. The length of the CDR3 is 14 residues. CDR1 and CDR2 from the germline V gene are SGHRS and YFSETQ. CDR3 residues: CASSLVEGTGRAFF. CDR3 DNA sequence: TGCGCCAGCAGCTTGGTTGAGGGGACAGGGAGGGCTTTCTTT.

The chain is built from TRBV9 and TRBJ1-1; D gene unclear. The CDR3 runs 15 residues. Per germline, CDR1 SGDLS and CDR2 YYNGEE. Trimming took off 4 bases at V and 1 base at J, with 14 bases between the two ends. CDR3 nucleotides: TGTGCCAGCAGCCCCCGGGGAAACCAGAACACTGAAGCTTTCTTT. Translating gives CASSPRGNQNTEAFF.

This rearrangement joins TRBV19 to TRBJ2-5; D is perhaps TRBD1 (6 bases). This CDR3 is built from 13 residues. Germline V gene sequence: CDR1 LNHDA, CDR2 SQIVND (reference sequence). Trimming shortened V by 7 bases and J by 2 bases, and 11 bases separated the two germline ends. CDR3 DNA sequence: TGTGCCAGTACCCAAGGACAGCAAGAGACCCAGTACTTC. As protein: CASTQGQQETQYF.

The rearrangement joins TRBV2 to TRBJ1-5, with 8 nucleotides matching TRBD1. The J segment lost 10 bases and the V segment lost 6 bases, leaving 8 bases of the junction unmatched. Germline V CDR1 and CDR2: SNHLY, FYNNEI. The CDR3 contains 13 residues. In DNA, the CDR3 is TGTGCCAGCAGCGGACAGGGTGGTCAACCCCAGCATTTT. It encodes CASSGQGGQPQHF.

The chain carries TRBV19 and TRBJ2-5; D ambiguous. Trimming took off 7 bases at V and 4 bases at J, with 13 bases between the two ends. This CDR3 is 13 amino acids long. Germline CDR1 LNHDA, CDR2 SQIVND (reference sequence). The CDR3 loop reads CASNQHPRETQYF. Written as DNA, the CDR3 is TGTGCCAGTAACCAGCATCCTCGAGAGACCCAGTACTTC.

This clone was counted a single time. The rearrangement links TRBV6-5 to TRBJ1-4; the match to TRBD1 covers 7 bases. The germline CDR1 and CDR2 sequences are MNHEY and SVGAGI. Unmatched junction bases numbered 4, after V lost 4 bases and J lost 2 bases. The CDR3 covers 15 residues. The CDR3 DNA is TGTGCCAGCAGTTCCCGAGGGGGCACTAATGAAAAACTGTTTTTT. Its protein is CASSSRGGTNEKLFF.

The V and J genes are TRBV19 and TRBJ2-2; D is possibly TRBD1 or TRBD2 (5 bases each). The ends were cut back, 3 bases at V and 3 bases at J, with 11 bases in the middle. The germline gives CDR1 LNHDA, CDR2 SQIVND (reference sequence). The CDR3 runs 15 residues. CDR3 DNA: TGTGCCAGTAGTATCTGGGGGTTCGACACCGGGGAGCTGTTTTTT. Encoded protein: CASSIWGFDTGELFF. Supplemented by reference TRBV19 and TRBJ2-2, the full variable domain reads DGGITQSPKYLFRKEGQNVTLSCEQNLNHDAMYWYRQDPGQGLRLIYYSQIVNDFQKGDIAEGYSVSREKKESFPLTVTSAQKNPTAFYLCASSIWGFDTGELFFGEGSRLTVL.

This chain connects TRBV5-5 to TRBJ2-7, with 12 bases aligning to TRBD1. Germline V gene lookup returns CDR1 SGHKS and CDR2 YYEKEE (reference sequence). This CDR3 has 15 residues. Trimming took 4 bases from V and 3 from J; bases not matched to a gene: 5. CDR3: CASSMGQGAGYEQYF. The DNA of the CDR3 is TGTGCCAGCAGCATGGGACAGGGGGCTGGCTACGAGCAGTACTTC.

The chain links TRBV15 to TRBJ1-1; D ambiguous. V lost 4 bases, J lost 1 base, and 10 bases lay in between. The CDR3 runs to 14 residues. The germline V gene encodes CDR1 LNHNV and CDR2 YYDKDF (reference sequence). The CDR3 protein is CATSNQEQNTEAFF. Written as DNA, the CDR3 is TGTGCCACCAGCAACCAAGAGCAGAACACTGAAGCTTTCTTT.

This chain links TRBV5-4 with TRBJ1-1, with TRBD1 as a possible D gene (5 bases). V was shortened by 3 bases and J by 6 bases, with 9 bases between the two germline ends. Germline values: CDR1 SGHNT, CDR2 YYREEE (reference sequence). The CDR3 loop spans 12 amino acids. The CDR3 loop reads CASSWGGAEAFF. In DNA form, the CDR3 reads TGTGCCAGCAGCTGGGGGGGGGCTGAAGCTTTCTTT. Full variable domain (outside the CDR3, taken from reference TRBV5-4 and TRBJ1-1): ETGVTQSPTHLIKTRGQQVTLRCSSQSGHNTVSWYQQALGQGPQFIFQYYREEENGRGNFPPRFSGLQFPNYSSELNVNALELDDSALYLCASSWGGAEAFFGQGTRLTVV.

V is TRBV30 and J is TRBJ1-6; D is unresolved. Per the germline V gene, CDR1 is GTSNPN and CDR2 is SVGIG (reference sequence). There are 14 residues in the CDR3. V dropped 3 bases and J dropped 7 bases, with 13 bases sitting between them. The CDR3 DNA sequence: TGTGCCTGGAGGGCTCTGTTGCAGAATTCACCCCTCCACTTT. This sequence encodes CAWRALLQNSPLHF.

The rearrangement links TRBV21-1 to TRBJ1-2; the table's D gene call, TRBD1, was not cross checked with the DNA. TRBV21-1 is a pseudogene segment. The CDR3 extends over 16 amino acids. The CDR3 DNA reads TGTGCCAGCAGCAATAGCGGACAGGGTAGGTGTCGTGGCTACACCTTC. The encoded protein is CASSNSGQGRCRGYTF.

This clone has just one count. The J gene is TRBJ1-5, the V gene TRBV7-2; the D gene is possibly TRBD1 (5 bases). Per germline, CDR1 SGHTA and CDR2 FQGNSA. Trimming left V 5 bases short and J 7 bases short, with 12 bases between. The CDR3 has 13 residues. The CDR3 DNA follows: TGTGCCAGCAGCCTGGGGGGTGGACAGCCCCAGCATTTT. This translates into CASSLGGGQPQHF.

The V gene is TRBV19, the J gene TRBJ2-7; 8 positions agree with TRBD1. This CDR3 has 15 residues. J was trimmed by 0 bases and V by 5 bases; bases with no gene match: 6. Germline values: CDR1 LNHDA, CDR2 SQIVND (reference sequence). The CDR3 sequence: CASSYGTGYSYEQYF. CDR3 nucleotides: TGTGCCAGTAGTTACGGGACAGGTTACTCCTACGAGCAGTACTTC.

The V gene is TRBV6-5, the J gene TRBJ1-5; no clear D gene. Trimming removed 4 bases at V and 5 bases at J, with 12 bases between. Germline V gives CDR1 MNHEY, CDR2 SVGAGI. This CDR3 is 14 amino acids long. The CDR3 DNA reads TGTGCCAGCAGTTTTGCCCACGGGCATCAGCCCCAGCATTTT. Its translation is CASSFAHGHQPQHF.

The genes are TRBV18 and TRBJ2-1; 8 nucleotides agree with TRBD1. The CDR3 contains 14 residues. Trimming took 4 bases from V and 5 from J; bases not matched to a gene: 4. Germline V gene lookup returns CDR1 KGHSH and CDR2 LQKENI. CDR3 loop: CASSLGQVNNEQFF. The DNA of the CDR3 is TGTGCCAGCTCACTGGGACAGGTAAACAATGAGCAGTTCTTC.